These 4 T cell receptor beta chains share one sample of origin, sequenced in a study of blood T cell repertoires in COVID-19. Data came from immunoSEQ multiplex PCR; TCRdb stores just in-frame clones and leaves some out. This sample has more than 300,000 clones, with roughly nine tenths found just once. Material for sequencing was PBMCs or T cells enriched from blood (not recorded which). Every receptor here comes from a woman between 25 and 40 years old who had been exposed to COVID-19.

This chain connects TRBV9 to TRBJ1-2, with D maybe TRBD1 (6 bases). The germline V and J ends were trimmed by 0 bases and 4 bases, with 10 bases remaining between them. The CDR3 is 14 amino acids. The germline gives CDR1 SGDLS, CDR2 YYNGEE. The CDR3 nucleotides read TGTGCCAGCAGCGTAGCAGCAGGGGCCTATGGCTACACCTTC. This gives the protein CASSVAAGAYGYTF.

J is TRBJ1-4 and V is TRBV4-1; D remains unclear. Trimming took off 4 bases at V and 0 bases at J, with 18 bases between the two ends. CDR1 is MGHRA and CDR2 is YSYEKL in the germline V gene. CDR3 length: 18 residues. The CDR3 DNA sequence: TGCGCCAGCAGCCCACGTGACTCATACCTTGCAACTAATGAAAAACTGTTTTTT. Encoded protein: CASSPRDSYLATNEKLFF.

The chain links TRBV2 to TRBJ2-3; 9 nucleotides match TRBD1. Germline V gene sequence: CDR1 SNHLY, CDR2 FYNNEI. The CDR3 consists of 14 residues. V lost 5 bases, J lost 5 bases, and 5 bases stayed unmatched. The DNA for the CDR3 is TGTGCCAGCAGTATACAGGGGGCTGAAGATACGCAGTATTTT. It is translated as CASSIQGAEDTQYF. The full variable domain, completed using reference TRBV2 and TRBJ2-3, is EPEVTQTPSHQVTQMGQEVILRCVPISNHLYFYWYRQILGQKVEFLVSFYNNEISEKSEIFDDQFSVERPDGSNFTLKIRSTKLEDSAMYFCASSIQGAEDTQYFGPGTRLTVL.

The chain uses TRBV12-3 or TRBV12-4 and TRBJ2-7; D unclear. V was cut by 6 bases and J by 3 bases, with 12 bases left in between. This CDR3 is built from 13 residues. DNA of the CDR3: TGTGCCAGCAGCCCGCATCCGGGCTACGAGCAGTACTTC. Translated, it gives CASSPHPGYEQYF.